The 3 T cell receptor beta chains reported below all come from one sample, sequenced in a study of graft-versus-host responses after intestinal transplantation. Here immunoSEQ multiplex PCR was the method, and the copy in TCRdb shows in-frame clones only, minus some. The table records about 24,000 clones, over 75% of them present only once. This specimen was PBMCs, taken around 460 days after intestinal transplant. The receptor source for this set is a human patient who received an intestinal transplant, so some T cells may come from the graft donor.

The CDR3 nucleotides read TGTGCCAGCAGTGATGAGGGCTATGGCTACACCTTC. This codes for CASSDEGYGYTF. The V gene is TRBV2, the J gene TRBJ1-2; D uncertain. V lost 3 bases to trimming and J lost 4 bases, with 6 bases between them. This CDR3 has 12 amino acids. Germline assignment: CDR1 SNHLY and CDR2 FYNNEI. The full variable domain, in which reference TRBV2 and TRBJ1-2 provide the parts outside the CDR3, is EPEVTQTPSHQVTQMGQEVILRCVPISNHLYFYWYRQILGQKVEFLVSFYNNEISEKSEIFDDQFSVERPDGSNFTLKIRSTKLEDSAMYFCASSDEGYGYTFGSGTRLTVV.

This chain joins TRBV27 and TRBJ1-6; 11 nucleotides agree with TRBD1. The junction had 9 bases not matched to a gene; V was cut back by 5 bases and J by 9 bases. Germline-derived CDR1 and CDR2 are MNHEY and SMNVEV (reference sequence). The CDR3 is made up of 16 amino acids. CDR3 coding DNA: TGTGCCAGCAGTCCTCGCGGGACAGGGGGGAGTTCACCCCTCCACTTT. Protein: CASSPRGTGGSSPLHF.

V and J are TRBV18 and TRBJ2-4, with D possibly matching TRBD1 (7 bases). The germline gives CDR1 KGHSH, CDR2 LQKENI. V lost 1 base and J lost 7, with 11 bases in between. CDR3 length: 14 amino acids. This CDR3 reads CASSPQGAGNIQYF. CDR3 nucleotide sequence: TGTGCCAGCTCACCACAGGGGGCGGGGAACATTCAGTACTTC.